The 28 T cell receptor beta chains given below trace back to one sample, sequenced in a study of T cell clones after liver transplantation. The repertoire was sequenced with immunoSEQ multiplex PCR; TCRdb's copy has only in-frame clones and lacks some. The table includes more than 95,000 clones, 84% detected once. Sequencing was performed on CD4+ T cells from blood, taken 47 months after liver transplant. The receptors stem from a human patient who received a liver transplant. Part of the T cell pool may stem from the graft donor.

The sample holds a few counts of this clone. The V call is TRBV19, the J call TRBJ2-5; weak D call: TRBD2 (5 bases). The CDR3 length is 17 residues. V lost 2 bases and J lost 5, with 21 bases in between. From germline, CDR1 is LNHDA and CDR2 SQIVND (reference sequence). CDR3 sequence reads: CASSIIRSSLGPETQYF. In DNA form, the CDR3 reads TGTGCCAGTAGTATAATTCGGTCTAGCCTGGGTCCGGAGACCCAGTACTTC.

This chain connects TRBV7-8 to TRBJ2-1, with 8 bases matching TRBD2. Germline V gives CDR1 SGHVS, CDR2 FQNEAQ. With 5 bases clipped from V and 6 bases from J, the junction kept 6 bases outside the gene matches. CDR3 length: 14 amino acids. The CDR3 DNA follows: TGTGCCAGCAGCCTGGGGCTAGCGGGCAATGAGCAGTTCTTC. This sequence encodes CASSLGLAGNEQFF.

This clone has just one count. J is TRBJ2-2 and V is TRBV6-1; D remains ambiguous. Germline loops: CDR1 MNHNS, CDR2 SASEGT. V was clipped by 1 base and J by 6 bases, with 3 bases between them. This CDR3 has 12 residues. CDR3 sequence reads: CASSEVSGELFF. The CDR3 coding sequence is TGTGCCAGCAGTGAAGTTTCCGGGGAGCTGTTTTTT.

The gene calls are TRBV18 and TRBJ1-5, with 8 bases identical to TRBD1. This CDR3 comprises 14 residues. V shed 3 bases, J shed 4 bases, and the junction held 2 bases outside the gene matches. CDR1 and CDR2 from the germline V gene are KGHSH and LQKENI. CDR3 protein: CASSPTGANQPQHF. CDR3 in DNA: TGTGCCAGCTCACCGACAGGGGCGAATCAGCCCCAGCATTTT.

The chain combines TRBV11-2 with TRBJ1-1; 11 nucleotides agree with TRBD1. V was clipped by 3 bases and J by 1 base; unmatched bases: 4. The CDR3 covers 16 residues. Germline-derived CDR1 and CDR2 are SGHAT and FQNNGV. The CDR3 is CASSLFGTGGNTEAFF. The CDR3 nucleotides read TGTGCCAGCAGCTTGTTTGGGACAGGGGGGAACACTGAAGCTTTCTTT.

The CDR3 region is CASSPSTLEQYF. The DNA of the CDR3 is TGTGCCAGCTCACCAAGTACGCTCGAGCAGTACTTC. The rearrangement joins TRBV18 to TRBJ2-7; no firm D call. The CDR3 contains 12 residues. The germline CDR1 and CDR2 sequences are KGHSH and LQKENI. V lost 2 bases and J lost 6, with 8 bases in between.

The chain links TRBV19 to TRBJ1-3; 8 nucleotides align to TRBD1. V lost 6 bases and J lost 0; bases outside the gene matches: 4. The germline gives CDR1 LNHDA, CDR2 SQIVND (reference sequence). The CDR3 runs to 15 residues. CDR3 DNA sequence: TGTGCCAGTAGGCTGGACAGGGACTCTGGAAACACCATATATTTT. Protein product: CASRLDRDSGNTIYF.

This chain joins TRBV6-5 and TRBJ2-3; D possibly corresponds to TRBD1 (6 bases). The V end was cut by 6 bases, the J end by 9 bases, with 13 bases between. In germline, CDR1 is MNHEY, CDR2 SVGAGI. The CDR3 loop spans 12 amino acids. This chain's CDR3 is CASSRQGHTQYF. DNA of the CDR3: TGTGCCAGCAGCCGCCAGGGACACACGCAGTATTTT.

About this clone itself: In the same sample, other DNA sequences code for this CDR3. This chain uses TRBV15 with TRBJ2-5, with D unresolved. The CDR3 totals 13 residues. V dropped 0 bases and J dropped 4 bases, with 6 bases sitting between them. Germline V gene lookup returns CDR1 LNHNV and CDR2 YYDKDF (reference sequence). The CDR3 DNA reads TGTGCCACCAGCAGAGATCCGGGAGAGACCCAGTACTTC. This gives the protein CATSRDPGETQYF.

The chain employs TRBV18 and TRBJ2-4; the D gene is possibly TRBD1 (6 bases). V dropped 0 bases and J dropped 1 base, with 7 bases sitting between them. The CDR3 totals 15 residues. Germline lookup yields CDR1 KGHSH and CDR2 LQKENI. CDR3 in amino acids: CASSPPTGAKNIQYF. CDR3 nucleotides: TGTGCCAGCTCACCACCTACAGGGGCCAAAAACATTCAGTACTTC.

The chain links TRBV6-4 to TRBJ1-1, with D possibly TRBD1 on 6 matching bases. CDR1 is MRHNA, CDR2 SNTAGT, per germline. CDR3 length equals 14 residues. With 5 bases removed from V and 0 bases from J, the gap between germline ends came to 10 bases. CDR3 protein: CASSLDRLNTEAFF. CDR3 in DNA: TGTGCCAGCAGTCTAGACAGGCTGAACACTGAAGCTTTCTTT.

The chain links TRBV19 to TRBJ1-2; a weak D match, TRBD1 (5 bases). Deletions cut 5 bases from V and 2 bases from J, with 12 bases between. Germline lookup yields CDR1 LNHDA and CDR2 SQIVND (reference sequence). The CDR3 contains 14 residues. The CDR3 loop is CASSSSAGNYGYTF. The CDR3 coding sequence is TGTGCCAGTAGTTCGAGCGCAGGGAACTATGGCTACACCTTC.

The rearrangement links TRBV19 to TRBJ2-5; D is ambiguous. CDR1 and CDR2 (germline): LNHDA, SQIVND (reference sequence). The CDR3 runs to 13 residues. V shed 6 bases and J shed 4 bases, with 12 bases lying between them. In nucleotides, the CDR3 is TGTGCCAGTAGCCTAGTTTGGGGAGAGACCCAGTACTTC. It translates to CASSLVWGETQYF.

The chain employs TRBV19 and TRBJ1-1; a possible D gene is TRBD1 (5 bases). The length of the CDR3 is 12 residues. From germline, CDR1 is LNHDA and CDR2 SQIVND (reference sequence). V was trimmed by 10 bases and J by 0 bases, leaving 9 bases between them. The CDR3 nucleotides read TGTGCCACTGGGGGATTGAACACTGAAGCTTTCTTT. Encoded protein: CATGGLNTEAFF.

The CDR3 sequence is CASSFTGQFNEKLFF. Here the CDR3 DNA reads TGTGCCAGCAGCTTCACGGGACAGTTTAATGAAAAACTGTTTTTT. The chain employs TRBV5-8 and TRBJ1-4, with 7 bases fitting TRBD1. The CDR3 is 15 amino acids. Trimming took 2 bases from V and 4 from J; bases not matched to a gene: 5. CDR1 and CDR2 from the germline V gene are SGHTS and YDEGEE.

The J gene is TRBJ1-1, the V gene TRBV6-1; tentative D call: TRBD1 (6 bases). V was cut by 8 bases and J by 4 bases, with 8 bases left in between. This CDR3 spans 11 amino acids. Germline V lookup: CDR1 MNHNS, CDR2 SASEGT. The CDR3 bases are TGTGCCAGCGGGGGGGCCACTGAAGCTTTCTTT. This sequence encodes CASGGATEAFF.

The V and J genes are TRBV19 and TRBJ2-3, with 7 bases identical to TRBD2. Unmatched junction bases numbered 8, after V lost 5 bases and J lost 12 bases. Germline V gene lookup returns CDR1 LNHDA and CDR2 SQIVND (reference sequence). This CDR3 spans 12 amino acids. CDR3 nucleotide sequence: TGTGCCAGTAGTCTCCTGACTAGCACCCAGTATTTT. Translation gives CASSLLTSTQYF.

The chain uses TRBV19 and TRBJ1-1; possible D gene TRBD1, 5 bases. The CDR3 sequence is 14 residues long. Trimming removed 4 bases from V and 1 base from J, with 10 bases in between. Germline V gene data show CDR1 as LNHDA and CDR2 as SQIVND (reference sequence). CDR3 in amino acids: CASSTGPRNTEAFF. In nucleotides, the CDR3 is TGTGCCAGTAGTACGGGACCAAGGAACACTGAAGCTTTCTTT. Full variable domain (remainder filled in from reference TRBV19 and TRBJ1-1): DGGITQSPKYLFRKEGQNVTLSCEQNLNHDAMYWYRQDPGQGLRLIYYSQIVNDFQKGDIAEGYSVSREKKESFPLTVTSAQKNPTAFYLCASSTGPRNTEAFFGQGTRLTVV.

CDR3 nucleotides: TGTGCCAGCAGCGCCGGGACACCTCGCACAGATACGCAGTATTTT. Translated: CASSAGTPRTDTQYF. This rearrangement joins TRBV5-4 to TRBJ2-3, with TRBD1 as a possible D gene (6 bases). Trimming removed 4 bases at V and 1 base at J, with 13 bases between. CDR3 length equals 15 residues. Germline V lookup: CDR1 SGHNT, CDR2 YYREEE (reference sequence).

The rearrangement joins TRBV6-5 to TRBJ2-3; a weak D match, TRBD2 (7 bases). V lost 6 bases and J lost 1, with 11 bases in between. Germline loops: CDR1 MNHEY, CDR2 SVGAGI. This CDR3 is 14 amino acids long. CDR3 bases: TGTGCCAGCAGACGGGGGGCCCGCACAGATACGCAGTATTTT. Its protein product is CASRRGARTDTQYF.

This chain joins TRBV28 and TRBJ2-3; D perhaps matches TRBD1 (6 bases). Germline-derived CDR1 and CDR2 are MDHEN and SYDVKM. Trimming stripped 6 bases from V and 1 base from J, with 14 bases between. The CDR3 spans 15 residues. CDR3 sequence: CASSPGQGRTDTQYF. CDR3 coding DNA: TGTGCCAGCAGCCCCGGGCAGGGGCGCACAGATACGCAGTATTTT.

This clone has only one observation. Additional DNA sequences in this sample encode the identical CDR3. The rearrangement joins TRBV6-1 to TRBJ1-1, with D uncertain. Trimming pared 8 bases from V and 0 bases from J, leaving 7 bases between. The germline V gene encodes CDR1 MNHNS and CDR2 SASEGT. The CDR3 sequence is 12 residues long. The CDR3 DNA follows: TGTGCCAGCGGGCGGTTGAACACTGAAGCTTTCTTT. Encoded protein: CASGRLNTEAFF.

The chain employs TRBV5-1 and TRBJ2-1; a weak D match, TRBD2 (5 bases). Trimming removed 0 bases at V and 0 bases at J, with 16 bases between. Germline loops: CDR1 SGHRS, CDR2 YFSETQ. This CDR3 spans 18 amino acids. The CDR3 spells CASSLEPLGSNSYNEQFF. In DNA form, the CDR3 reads TGCGCCAGCAGCTTGGAACCACTAGGGAGTAACTCCTACAATGAGCAGTTCTTC.

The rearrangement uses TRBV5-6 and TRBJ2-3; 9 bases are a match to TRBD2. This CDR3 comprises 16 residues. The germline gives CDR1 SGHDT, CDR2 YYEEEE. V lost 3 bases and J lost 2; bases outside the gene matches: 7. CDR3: CASSSRLAGLTDTQYF. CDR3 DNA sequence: TGTGCCAGCAGCTCCAGGCTAGCGGGACTCACAGATACGCAGTATTTT.

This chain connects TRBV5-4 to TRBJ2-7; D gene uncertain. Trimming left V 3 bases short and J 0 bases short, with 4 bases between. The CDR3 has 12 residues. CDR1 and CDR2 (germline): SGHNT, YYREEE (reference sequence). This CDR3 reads CASSSSSYEQYF. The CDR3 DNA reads TGTGCCAGCAGCTCAAGCTCCTACGAGCAGTACTTC.

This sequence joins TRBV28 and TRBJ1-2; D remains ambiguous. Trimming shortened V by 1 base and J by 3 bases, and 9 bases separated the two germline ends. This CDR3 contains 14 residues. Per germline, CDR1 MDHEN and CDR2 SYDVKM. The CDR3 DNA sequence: TGTGCCAGCAGTTTATTTTCCAGTTACTATGGCTACACCTTC. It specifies CASSLFSSYYGYTF.

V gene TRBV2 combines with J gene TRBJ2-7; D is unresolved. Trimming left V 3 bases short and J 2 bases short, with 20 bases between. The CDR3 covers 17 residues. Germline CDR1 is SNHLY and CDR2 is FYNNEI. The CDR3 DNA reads TGTGCCAGCAGTGAGCGCTTGAGCCGGATGAAGCCCTACGAGCAGTACTTC. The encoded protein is CASSERLSRMKPYEQYF. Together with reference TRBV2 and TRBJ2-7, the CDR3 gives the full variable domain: EPEVTQTPSHQVTQMGQEVILRCVPISNHLYFYWYRQILGQKVEFLVSFYNNEISEKSEIFDDQFSVERPDGSNFTLKIRSTKLEDSAMYFCASSERLSRMKPYEQYFGPGTRLTVT.

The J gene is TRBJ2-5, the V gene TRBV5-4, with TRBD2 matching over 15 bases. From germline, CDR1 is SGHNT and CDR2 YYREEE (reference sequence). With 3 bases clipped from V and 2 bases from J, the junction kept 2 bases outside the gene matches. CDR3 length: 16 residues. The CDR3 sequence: CASSSGTSGGQETQYF. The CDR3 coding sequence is TGTGCCAGCAGCTCCGGGACTAGCGGGGGGCAAGAGACCCAGTACTTC.